The clone carrying this T cell receptor beta chain was seen a few times. The antigen remains undetermined. The sample belongs to a study of a mutant IDH1 vaccine in newly diagnosed glioma. Overall study context: Treated patients, 62.5% male and roughly 40% female, averaged 40.4 years of age. Patients arrived already treated with radiotherapy, temozolomide, or both, most having had both. Weeks 35 and 47 hosted visits V12 and V13, respectively. Study-wide results and limits: Detectable vaccine-induced immune responses arose in around 93% of patients.

Libraries were prepared by immunoSEQ multiplex PCR; TCRdb keeps only in-frame clonotypes and omits some of them. The repertoire holds some 87,000 clones, with roughly four fifths as singletons. As for time point: week 47, end of study. Each vaccine dose was 300 ug of mutant IDH1 20-mer peptide, with topical imiquimod. CDR3 size: 13 residues. Trimming pared 1 base from V and 3 bases from J, leaving 6 bases between. CDR1 is SGHTA, CDR2 FQGNSA, per germline. The clonotype originates from a man aged 35 to 55 with glioma. The sequenced sample was PBMCs, obtained from a glioma patient whose treatment included an IDH1 peptide vaccine. The chain couples TRBV7-2 to TRBJ1-1, with D hard to call. The CDR3 sequence: CASSLDGDTEAFF. CDR3 bases: TGTGCCAGCAGCTTAGACGGGGACACTGAAGCTTTCTTT.